A single sample gave rise to the 13 T cell receptor beta chains below, sequenced in a study of T cells in Graves' hyperthyroidism and ophthalmopathy (dated by TCRdb to about 2019). To prepare the library, multiplex PCR was applied. The sequencer listed for this sample is Illumina HiSeq 2000. TCR beta CDR3 regions were amplified from RNA transcripts. For the first round of RT-PCR on the TCR CDR3, the HTBI primer set was used together with the Qiagen OneStep RT-PCR kit. In TCRdb, the public reads were trimmed at Q25 with fastp and aligned with MiXCR, with productive beta chains retained. For every CDR3 protein sequence, its rows merge into one entry that carries the most common genes and DNA. The sample includes hundreds of thousands of distinct CDR3 sequences, with roughly 18% observed a single time. Clones ranked in the top ten supply under 45% of the sample. The sequenced material came from blood. The receptors stem from a man between 45 and 60 years old with Graves' ophthalmopathy.

A few counts support this clonotype. This chain links TRBV5-8 with TRBJ2-1; perhaps TRBD1 as D (5 bases). With 4 bases removed from V and 4 bases from J, the gap between germline ends came to 15 bases. The CDR3 is 15 residues long. From germline, CDR1 is SGHTS and CDR2 YDEGEE. CDR3 in DNA: TGTGCCAGCAGCATAGGGGTCCCGATTTACAATGAGCAGTTCTTC. Its protein product is CASSIGVPIYNEQFF.

This clonotype was seen more than once but under ten times. The CDR3 spells CSVEDNTEAFF. The CDR3 DNA reads as TGCAGCGTTGAAGATAACACTGAAGCTTTCTTT. The chain links TRBV29-1 to TRBJ1-1; D call uncertain. The germline gives CDR1 SQVTM, CDR2 ANQGSEA. V lost 0 bases, J lost 2 bases, and 1 base lay in between. The CDR3 is 11 amino acids.

This clonotype was observed many times. The rearrangement joins TRBV27 to TRBJ1-1, with D maybe TRBD1 (5 bases). V shed 5 bases and J shed 4 bases, with 14 bases lying between them. This CDR3 is 14 amino acids long. In germline, CDR1 is MNHEY, CDR2 SMNVEV (reference sequence). CDR3 sequence (DNA): TGTGCCAGCAGTCTAGGGGCAGCGGGCACTGAAGCTTTCTTT. Protein: CASSLGAAGTEAFF.

This clonotype was picked up many times. The chain is built from TRBV5-1 and TRBJ2-7, with 9 bases fitting TRBD1. CDR1 and CDR2 (germline): SGHRS, YFSETQ. The CDR3 contains 14 residues. V gave up 5 bases and J gave up 3 bases; unmatched junction bases: 6. CDR3: CASRKDRGVYEQYF. CDR3 bases: TGCGCCAGCAGGAAAGACAGGGGGGTCTACGAGCAGTACTTC.

The J gene is TRBJ2-3, the V gene TRBV6-1; 7 positions match TRBD1. Trimming removed 5 bases from V and 6 bases from J; junction bases left unmatched: 5. The V gene's germline CDR1 is MNHNS and CDR2 SASEGT. The CDR3 is made up of 13 amino acids. In DNA, the CDR3 is TGTGCCAGCAGTTATGGACAGGTGGATACGCAGTATTTT. It is translated as CASSYGQVDTQYF.

Points on this clonotype: This clone may be a read error of a much larger clone one base away. The chain joins TRBV28 to TRBJ2-1; no reliable D call. This CDR3 has 11 residues. V was clipped by 7 bases and J by 8 bases, with 9 bases between them. Per germline, CDR1 MDHEN and CDR2 SYDVKM. This CDR3 reads CASKTRHEQFF. DNA of the CDR3: TGTGCCAGCAAGACGAGGCATGAGCAGTTCTTC.

This clonotype has just a few counts. V gene TRBV14 combines with J gene TRBJ2-5; a weak D match, TRBD1 (5 bases). Between the trimmed V and J ends, which lost 0 bases and 4 bases, there was a span of 15 bases. This CDR3 is 16 amino acids long. CDR1 and CDR2 (germline): SGHDN, FVKESK. The CDR3 DNA reads TGTGCCAGCAGCCAAGAGTGGACCAGGGTCGGAGAGACCCAGTACTTC. Encoded protein: CASSQEWTRVGETQYF.

This sequence joins TRBV27 and TRBJ2-1; D unresolved. The CDR3 is 12 residues long. V was pared by 1 base and J by 8 bases, with 6 bases between. The germline gives CDR1 MNHEY, CDR2 SMNVEV (reference sequence). CDR3 DNA: TGTGCCAGCAGTTTATTAAATGATGAGCAGTTCTTC. It translates to CASSLLNDEQFF.

The V and J genes are TRBV20-1 and TRBJ2-1, with D maybe TRBD2 (6 bases). The V end was cut by 3 bases, the J end by 3 bases, with 9 bases between. Germline CDR1 is DFQATT and CDR2 is SNEGSKA (reference sequence). The CDR3 is 13 amino acids. CDR3: CSASGSLYNEQFF. The CDR3 DNA sequence: TGCAGTGCTAGCGGGAGCCTCTACAATGAGCAGTTCTTC.

The CDR3 here is CASRPAGFRATDTQYF. The CDR3 DNA sequence: TGTGCCAGCAGACCCGCCGGCTTTAGGGCCACAGATACGCAGTATTTT. The V call is TRBV12-3 or TRBV12-4, the J call TRBJ2-3; no clear D gene. Trimming shortened V by 6 bases and J by 2 bases, and 18 bases separated the two germline ends. The CDR3 is 16 residues long.

This clonotype was seen only a few times. The chain employs TRBV10-3 and TRBJ1-5, with D unresolved. Trimming shortened V by 2 bases and J by 10 bases, and 15 bases separated the two germline ends. The CDR3 has 14 amino acids. Germline V lookup: CDR1 ENHRY, CDR2 SYGVKD. The CDR3 region has the DNA TGTGCCATCAGTGAGGCTGCTTTTCAGCCTCCCCAGCATTTT. Translating gives CAISEAAFQPPQHF.

This clonotype has at least ten counts. Relative to the germline gene, one junction end is altered; a read error may explain this. The rearrangement uses TRBV7-9 and TRBJ2-7, with 10 nucleotides matching TRBD2. Germline values: CDR1 SEHNR, CDR2 FQNEAQ (reference sequence). The CDR3 length is 14 residues. This CDR3 reads CASSVAGGSYEQYF. The CDR3 DNA is TGTGCCAGCAGCGTAGCGGGAGGTTCGTACGAGCAGTACTTC.

In this sample, this clonotype turned up many times. The chain links TRBV20-1 to TRBJ2-3; 7 nucleotides align to TRBD2. Germline trimming cut 0 bases from V and 5 bases from J; bases unmatched to any gene: 8. This CDR3 contains 15 residues. Germline V CDR1 and CDR2: DFQATT, SNEGSKA (reference sequence). The CDR3 sequence: CSARDAGTNLDTQYF. CDR3 DNA sequence: TGCAGTGCTAGAGACGCCGGGACTAACCTAGATACGCAGTATTTT.